Each of the 22 T cell receptor beta chains below was sequenced from the same sample in a study of CD8 T cells in ankylosing spondylitis. Study observations and caveats: Ankylosing spondylitis blood appeared to be characterized by a TCR beta motif of under ten highly homologous variants.

TCRdb reprocessed the 5' RACE reads with MiXCR, giving one entry per CDR3 protein. The data contain 800,000 to 900,000 distinct CDR3 sequences, roughly 12% of them singletons. These receptors have no known antigen. The source material was blood, either unsorted or a sorted T cell fraction (not recorded which). Receptor source: a male donor with ankylosing spondylitis.

The chain joins TRBV15 to TRBJ1-5; possibly TRBD1 for D (5 bases). The V gene lost 0 bases and the J gene lost 0 bases, with 9 bases spanning the gap. The CDR3 has 16 residues. Germline V gene sequence: CDR1 LNHNV, CDR2 YYDKDF (reference sequence). DNA for the CDR3: TGTGCCACCAGCAGAGACCCTGGACATAGCAATCAGCCCCAGCATTTT. Protein: CATSRDPGHSNQPQHF.

CDR3 nucleotide sequence: TGCAGTGCTAACCCCGCGGGGGGGCTTAACACCGGGGAGCTGTTTTTT. Protein product: CSANPAGGLNTGELFF. V is TRBV20-1 and J is TRBJ2-2; 9 bases are a match to TRBD2. The CDR3 has 16 amino acids. After removal of 4 bases from V and 2 bases from J, the junction contained 8 bases not matched to a gene. Germline V gives CDR1 DFQATT, CDR2 SNEGSKA (reference sequence).

In its sample, this clonotype was seen a few times. The chain uses TRBV6-2 or TRBV6-3 and TRBJ1-2; TRBD1 aligns across 9 bases. Germline loops: CDR1 MNHEY, CDR2 SVGEGT. There are 14 residues in the CDR3. Germline trimming cut 6 bases from V and 7 bases from J; bases unmatched to any gene: 9. CDR3 nucleotides: TGTGCCAGCAGATTCACCGGGACAGGGCTTGGCTACACCTTC. Amino acids: CASRFTGTGLGYTF.

This chain uses TRBV4-3 with TRBJ2-1; 8 bases fit TRBD2. Per the germline V gene, CDR1 is LGHNA and CDR2 is YSLEER. V was clipped by 2 bases and J by 10 bases; unmatched bases: 4. The CDR3 has 13 amino acids. The CDR3 nucleotides are TGCGCCAGCAGCCAACTAGCGGGTGACGAGCAGTTCTTC. Protein: CASSQLAGDEQFF.

This clonotype was picked up a small number of times. The genes are TRBV11-3 and TRBJ2-5; D ambiguous. Germline CDR1 reads SGHNT; CDR2 reads YENEEA. V shed 2 bases and J shed 0 bases, with 10 bases lying between them. The CDR3 extends over 15 amino acids. CDR3 nucleotides: TGTGCCAGCAGCTTACGAGGCGGTTACCAAGAGACCCAGTACTTC. This codes for CASSLRGGYQETQYF.

This clonotype came up many times. This chain connects TRBV27 to TRBJ2-7; D ambiguous. The CDR3 covers 15 residues. Trimming cost V 5 bases and J 5 bases, with 19 bases left between them. CDR1 and CDR2 from the germline V gene are MNHEY and SMNVEV (reference sequence). CDR3 coding DNA: TGTGCCAGCAGTCCCCTGGGTCCCTCGCTTGACGAGCAGTACTTC. Protein sequence: CASSPLGPSLDEQYF.

This clonotype was counted a few times. One base away lies a much larger clone, so this may be a sequencing read error. The V call is TRBV6-2 or TRBV6-3, the J call TRBJ1-1; D is possibly TRBD1 (6 bases). CDR3 length equals 13 residues. From germline, CDR1 is MNHEY and CDR2 SVGEGT. Trimming pared 7 bases from V and 1 base from J, leaving 10 bases between. CDR3 nucleotides: TGTGCCAGCACCGGACAGCCGAACACTGAAGCTTTCTTT. Translation gives CASTGQPNTEAFF.

The rearrangement uses TRBV4-2 and TRBJ1-2; possible D gene TRBD1, 6 bases. The V gene's germline CDR1 is LGHNA and CDR2 YNFKEQ. V lost 0 bases and J 3 bases, leaving 11 bases between the germline ends. The CDR3 consists of 15 residues. The CDR3 DNA reads TGTGCCAGCAGCCAAGATCACAGGGTGGACTATGGCTACACCTTC. As protein: CASSQDHRVDYGYTF.

DNA for the CDR3: TGTGCCAGCAGCGTAGGCTCGATTAATGAAAAACTGTTTTTT. The encoded protein is CASSVGSINEKLFF. The V and J genes are TRBV9 and TRBJ1-4; D gene unclear. Trimming cost V 0 bases and J 4 bases, with 7 bases left between them. Germline values: CDR1 SGDLS, CDR2 YYNGEE. The CDR3 spans 14 residues.

The sample holds a few counts of this clonotype. The chain is built from TRBV15 and TRBJ1-5; D gene unclear. The germline gives CDR1 LNHNV, CDR2 YYDKDF (reference sequence). CDR3 length equals 17 residues. Trimming removed 0 bases at V and 5 bases at J, with 17 bases between. Here the CDR3 reads CATSRDLRAARDQPQHF. CDR3 nucleotide sequence: TGTGCCACCAGCAGAGATTTAAGGGCAGCCAGAGATCAGCCCCAGCATTTT.

This clonotype was recorded a few times. The chain has TRBV12-3 or TRBV12-4 and TRBJ2-5; D call uncertain. This CDR3 comprises 13 residues. With 3 bases removed from V and 6 bases from J, the gap between germline ends came to 11 bases. The CDR3 nucleotides read TGTGCCAGCAGTTTTGATTTAAGGAAGACCCAGTACTTC. Translating gives CASSFDLRKTQYF.

This clonotype was counted ten times or more. This sequence joins TRBV7-6 and TRBJ2-7; 9 positions match TRBD2. The CDR3 is made up of 14 amino acids. Germline trimming cut 5 bases from V and 4 bases from J; bases unmatched to any gene: 6. In germline, CDR1 is SGHVS, CDR2 FNYEAQ. The CDR3 sequence is CASSLGLARYEQYF. The DNA for the CDR3 is TGTGCCAGCAGCCTGGGACTAGCTCGGTACGAGCAGTACTTC.

This clonotype appeared a few times. The rearrangement joins TRBV5-5 to TRBJ1-1; no reliable D call. The CDR3 is 13 residues long. V lost 0 bases and J lost 7, with 10 bases in between. Germline-derived CDR1 and CDR2 are SGHKS and YYEKEE (reference sequence). The CDR3 sequence is CASSLVHPLEAFF. CDR3 DNA sequence: TGTGCCAGCAGCTTGGTACATCCTCTTGAAGCTTTCTTT.

This clonotype occurred a few times. The gene calls are TRBV5-1 and TRBJ2-1, with D possibly being TRBD2 (5 bases). CDR1 and CDR2 from the germline V gene are SGHRS and YFSETQ. Trimming stripped 3 bases from V and 0 bases from J, with 13 bases between. The CDR3 contains 16 residues. The CDR3 DNA reads TGCGCCAGCAGCTCGCGGACTTTTAGCTCCTACAATGAGCAGTTCTTC. Residues: CASSSRTFSSYNEQFF.

This clonotype was picked up many times. The V and J genes are TRBV29-1 and TRBJ2-3, with 12 bases matching TRBD2. Per germline, CDR1 SQVTM and CDR2 ANQGSEA. This CDR3 comprises 14 residues. V was clipped by 4 bases and J by 4 bases; unmatched bases: 3. CDR3 in DNA: TGCAGCGTTGTTGCTAGCGGGAGGGCAGATACGCAGTATTTT. Amino acids: CSVVASGRADTQYF.

This clonotype was seen more than once but under ten times. The chain combines TRBV20-1 with TRBJ2-3, with no clear D. Germline values: CDR1 DFQATT, CDR2 SNEGSKA (reference sequence). CDR3 length equals 14 residues. V lost 3 bases and J 1 base, leaving 11 bases between the germline ends. The CDR3 nucleotides are TGCAGTGCTAGTGGGGTTCCTGGCACAGATACGCAGTATTTT. Its translation is CSASGVPGTDTQYF.

This clonotype was found a few times. The chain links TRBV25-1 to TRBJ2-6; no firm D call. CDR1 MGHDK and CDR2 SYGVNS come from the germline V gene. Trimming removed 5 bases from V and 0 bases from J, with 8 bases in between. The CDR3 is made up of 15 amino acids. The CDR3 spells CASSTARSGANVLTF. As DNA, the CDR3 is TGTGCCAGCAGTACAGCTCGCTCTGGGGCCAACGTCCTGACTTTC.

Only a few counts were recorded for this clonotype. This chain joins TRBV3-1 and TRBJ1-4; D unresolved. In germline, CDR1 is LGHDT, CDR2 YNNKEL (reference sequence). V was shortened by 1 base and J by 6 bases, with 12 bases between the two germline ends. The CDR3 has 15 residues. CDR3 DNA sequence: TGTGCCAGCAGCCAAGTCAAGGGTGGGGATGAAAAACTGTTTTTT. Translation: CASSQVKGGDEKLFF.

This clonotype was counted many times. The V call is TRBV7-3, the J call TRBJ1-1; 9 bases align to TRBD1. V dropped 1 base and J dropped 9; count of bases not matched to a gene: 3. CDR3 length: 13 residues. From germline, CDR1 is SGHTA and CDR2 FQGTGA. The CDR3 region is CASSLKGTGKAFF. The DNA of the CDR3 is TGTGCCAGCAGCTTAAAGGGGACAGGGAAAGCTTTCTTT.

The chain couples TRBV6-5 to TRBJ2-7; D ambiguous. The V gene's germline CDR1 is MNHEY and CDR2 SVGAGI. Trimming removed 1 base at V and 1 base at J, with 8 bases between. CDR3 length: 14 residues. The CDR3, as DNA: TGTGCCAGCAGTTACTGGGATAAGTCCTACGAGCAGTACTTC. Protein sequence: CASSYWDKSYEQYF.

This clonotype has only a few counts. The CDR3 bases are TGTGCCTGGAGCTTTGGGAGATATAAGATAGATACGCAGTATTTT. Protein product: CAWSFGRYKIDTQYF. J is TRBJ2-3 and V is TRBV30; possible D gene TRBD2, 5 bases. The germline V gene encodes CDR1 GTSNPN and CDR2 SVGIG (reference sequence). The germline V and J ends were trimmed by 3 bases and 5 bases, with 18 bases remaining between them. The CDR3 has 15 residues. Looking up the rest from reference TRBV30 and TRBJ2-3 gives the full variable domain: SQTIHQWPATLVQPVGSPLSLECTVEGTSNPNLYWYRQAAGRGLQLLFYSVGIGQISSEVPQNLSASRPQDRQFILSSKKLLLSDSGFYLCAWSFGRYKIDTQYFGPGTRLTVL.

The chain recombines TRBV5-1 with TRBJ2-2, with 12 bases identical to TRBD2. From germline, CDR1 is SGHRS and CDR2 YFSETQ. V lost 5 bases, J lost 0 bases, and 8 bases stayed unmatched. This CDR3 region has 18 residues. The CDR3 DNA reads as TGCGCCAGCAGAACTACACTAGCGGGGGGAGCGAACACCGGGGAGCTGTTTTTT. This encodes CASRTTLAGGANTGELFF.